This T cell receptor (beta chain) emerged from a study of cytomegalovirus exposure and HLA in healthy donors (dated by TCRdb to 2017 to 2019). General notes on the study: An earlier analysis of some 600 of the donors reported about 300 Gb of sequence data and approximately 120 million unique TCR beta sequences obtained from approximately 180 million T cells. About 320 gigabases of sequencing data and 80 million or so unique TCR sequences were included in an early release covering under 650 HLA-typed donors. The genetic ancestry cluster associated with self-reported Caucasian donors included 81% of the 350 to 500 genotyped donors. The study aimed to test whether signatures of past pathogen exposure could be identified by cataloging public T cell receptors. The T cell repertoires of 666 subjects were profiled by immunosequencing and related to cytomegalovirus serostatus. A separate validation cohort of roughly 120 different subjects was used in addition to the roughly 700-subject first cohort. To predict cytomegalovirus infection status, the study combined high-throughput TCR immunosequencing, statistical association of individual TCRs with disease status, and machine learning. In a later analysis, previously published TCR beta repertoires from roughly 710 donors were re-analyzed and high-resolution HLA genotyping was added so that TCR occurrence patterns could be studied. Rather than drawing on any new phenotypic data, the later analysis identified candidate immune exposures from TCR beta sequences and the way those sequences occurred across donors. In an earlier analysis of 550 to 700 of the donors, high-throughput TCR beta sequencing was used to judge whether each TCR beta V gene segment behaved as functional or pseudogenic. Donor age, sex, ethnicity and CMV serostatus were compiled alongside the repertoire data. A later genetic analysis used genome-wide SNP genotypes for about three fifths of the 666 donors, treating that subset as a discovery cohort. All discovery cohort repertoires had been generated using a single sequencing platform. HLA typing covered class I and class II loci at four-digit resolution. The number of typed donors differed by locus: about 620-640 for A, B, C, DRB1 and DQB1; approximately 530 for DQA1; around 580 for DPA1; and some 450 for DPB1. About five DR-DQ haplotypes were treated as single units for association and clustering because of strong linkage in the cohort. Among around 400 genotyped donors of the cohort, an average of approximately 240,000 unique TCR beta nucleotide sequences were sequenced per donor, around 20% of them non-productive.

The CDR3 measures 16 amino acids from cysteine to phenylalanine. The entry retains the CDR3 DNA only, 48 bases that are in frame from base 1. Looking up the germline V gene yields CDR1 MNHNS and CDR2 SASEGT. Trimming takes 0 bases off V and 9 bases off J; junction bases not matched to a gene: 9. The cohort was made up of about 670 healthy bone marrow donors. At the time of sampling, all cohort members were nominally healthy, though unrecorded immune exposures were likely present. The donor was CMV seronegative and belonged to the group of roughly 330 seronegative cohort members. A peripheral blood sample was provided by each donor, and peripheral blood mononuclear cells were used for TCR beta sequencing. The Qiagen DNeasy Blood Extraction Kit was used to extract genomic DNA from the blood cell samples. The investigation overall reported the following: Compared with the roughly 670-donor mean, donors in an Asian-associated ancestry cluster had fewer N-insertions in productive TCRs, according to a later genetic analysis. A later analysis found that most CMV-associated TCR beta chains appeared HLA-restricted, with HLA associations seemingly driven largely by CMV exposure. HLA typing was unavailable for some donors at each locus, so association tests used only the typed subset. The authors suggested that the approach could potentially be generalized to other disease states and immunological phenotypes. While some public TCRs were present in many individuals, most TCR sequences turned up only very rarely across donors. Only TCR beta chains were sequenced in this cohort, and the absence of alpha or paired-chain data limited detectable features. The only immune exposure information available for the cohort was CMV serostatus. Presence/absence analyses assumed roughly uniform sequencing depth across donors, an assumption that may not hold. A later genetic analysis associated a missense DCLRE1C variant with V-gene and J-gene trimming of TCR beta chains, and an independent cohort replicated the association. The classifier was reported to diagnose cytomegalovirus status with high specificity and sensitivity in both the original cohort and the validation cohort. A later analysis found that TCR association rates varied across HLA loci, with DRB1 alleles showing the most associated TCRs and HLA-C alleles the fewest. In vitro tests confirmed that a few of the cytomegalovirus-associated TCR beta chains recognize cytomegalovirus antigens. A later analysis reported that several top co-occurrence clusters appeared linked to parvovirus B19, influenza, CMV and Epstein-Barr virus. A further reported finding was that TCR beta sequences accurately predicted the HLA-A and HLA-B alleles for most subjects in the first cohort. Some IMGT-functional V segments, including TRBV6-2 and TRBV6-3, could not be distinguished by the 87-base-pair reads and were therefore excluded. The study gave a list of roughly 150 TCR beta chains associated with cytomegalovirus. Approximately 16 rarely observed V segments, including chromosome 9 orphons, were excluded from the earlier analysis of several hundred of the donors because counts were too low. In a later analysis, HLA-associated TCR beta chains were found to be more clonally expanded and to have lower generation probabilities than equally common non-associated chains. Specific HLA alleles were associated with about 17,000 TCR beta sequences at a false discovery rate of 0.05 in a later analysis. Correlated functional status among segregating V segments might reflect linkage disequilibrium, but an unknown experimental factor could not be ruled out. Assigning TCR associations to individual alleles was difficult when HLA alleles, especially DR and DQ, strongly co-occurred. In an earlier analysis of approximately 590 of the donors, most TCR beta V segments appeared in productive rearrangements about 87% or about 30% of the time, broadly matching IMGT annotations. A cluster of highly shared sequence variants was judged likely to represent a technical artifact of the sequencing pipeline.

This clone came up a few times. Its cognate antigen has yet to be identified. The sample holds no much larger clone one base away, and base qualities are not on file. Libraries were constructed by the immunoSEQ multiplex PCR assay. A mixture of 60 forward primers for TCR Vbeta segments and 13 reverse primers for TCR Jbeta segments was used in the multiplex PCR. The CDR3 region of rearranged TCR beta genes was amplified from genomic DNA by a multiplex PCR assay. Amplified TCR beta libraries were sequenced as 87-base-pair reads on the Illumina HiSeq System. Per the original workflow: Across the roughly 600 repertoires, a later analysis counted 75 million to 90 million unique TCR beta chains, roughly 11 million of which were shared by at least two donors. Raw reads were error-corrected and collapsed into unique sequences by a nearest-neighbor algorithm in which closely related sequences were merged to remove PCR and sequencing errors. CDR3 sequences were aligned to IMGT reference sequences to assign V, D and J gene segments. Each retained sequence needed at least a six-nucleotide match to both a V gene segment and a J gene segment. Rearrangements were called productive when the CDR3 lacked stop codons and stayed in frame with V and J; all others were non-productive. CDR3 was defined according to IMGT convention as the region running from the second conserved V-encoded cysteine to the conserved J-encoded phenylalanine. Sequences without an unambiguous match to a single V gene segment were excluded from the earlier analysis of 450 to 650 of the donors. An earlier analysis of fewer than 650 of the donors classified V segments as functional when productive rearrangements were above 56.7% and as segregating when the standard deviation between donors was above 5%. To diagnose cytomegalovirus status from the catalog of TCR beta chain sequences, a statistical classification framework was built. V and J gene assignment, in a later analysis, came from comparing TCR nucleotide sequences with IMGT/GENE-DB human TR gene sequences. Using the TCRdist pipeline, a later analysis assigned CDR3 sequences along with most-parsimonious VDJ recombination scenarios. In a later analysis, every TCR beta chain was defined by the combination of its CDR3 amino acid sequence and its V-gene family, and reads without a unique V-gene family were dropped. In a later analysis, around 650 highly shared, low-generation-probability nucleotide sequences were removed to address suspected cross-contamination and a sequencing artifact. A later analysis calculated a clonal expansion index for each public chain from normalized within-repertoire ranks of inferred template counts. In a later analysis, generation probabilities were computed with a VDJ recombination model fitted to out-of-frame rearrangements, and the resulting probabilities were checked against IGoR. A later analysis scored TCR-TCR, TCR-HLA and TCR-CMV co-occurrence with hypergeometric tests, applying a repertoire-size bias correction to TCR pairs. A later analysis estimated false discovery rates by permuting HLA or CMV assignments 20 times. In a later analysis, co-occurring TCRs were grouped with DBSCAN, and TCRdist sequence similarity was added when clustering was performed within HLA-allele-positive subsets. Repertoires with fewer than 30,000 or more than 120,000 public chains, plus five repertoires with anomalous nucleotide sharing, were excluded from co-occurrence clustering. TCRdb provides this immuneACCESS table in a form limited to in-frame rearrangements. Some clones are lacking; in checked studies, under half of them reflect an unresolved V gene, and why the rest are absent is not known. V and J calls and clone size are given by that table; D and trimming were obtained from the DNA. This sample holds about 160,000 clones; about 78% were observed only once. The ten largest clones represent 1.4% of the sample.

Material for sequencing was PBMCs. The clonotype originates from a male donor in good health and CMV-seronegative. The sequence links TRBV6-1 to TRBJ2-1, and 9 junction bases match TRBD2. The sequenced DNA: TGTGCCAGCAGTGAAGCGGGCGGGGGGGCCTTCGCTGAGCAGTTCTTC. This encodes CASSEAGGGAFAEQFF.